This T cell receptor (beta chain) was sequenced in a study of blood T cell repertoires in COVID-19. Study as a whole: Sources were T cells, B-cell-depleted T cells, or PBMCs; the material itself was cDNA or gDNA.

J gave up 1 base and V 8 bases, and 1 base lay outside the gene matches. The germline gives CDR1 LNHDA, CDR2 SQIVND (reference sequence). The CDR3 consists of 12 residues. Profiled with immunoSEQ multiplex PCR; TCRdb holds only in-frame clones, not every one. The sample gives a few hundred thousand clones, roughly 90% of which show up once; about 2.2% is in the top ten. V is TRBV19 and J is TRBJ2-5; 7 nucleotides agree with TRBD1. The receptor comes from a woman aged 45-65 years with acute or convalescent COVID-19. The sequenced sample consisted of peripheral blood. The CDR3 sequence is CASGDSQETQYF. DNA for the CDR3: TGTGCCAGTGGGGACAGCCAAGAGACCCAGTACTTC.